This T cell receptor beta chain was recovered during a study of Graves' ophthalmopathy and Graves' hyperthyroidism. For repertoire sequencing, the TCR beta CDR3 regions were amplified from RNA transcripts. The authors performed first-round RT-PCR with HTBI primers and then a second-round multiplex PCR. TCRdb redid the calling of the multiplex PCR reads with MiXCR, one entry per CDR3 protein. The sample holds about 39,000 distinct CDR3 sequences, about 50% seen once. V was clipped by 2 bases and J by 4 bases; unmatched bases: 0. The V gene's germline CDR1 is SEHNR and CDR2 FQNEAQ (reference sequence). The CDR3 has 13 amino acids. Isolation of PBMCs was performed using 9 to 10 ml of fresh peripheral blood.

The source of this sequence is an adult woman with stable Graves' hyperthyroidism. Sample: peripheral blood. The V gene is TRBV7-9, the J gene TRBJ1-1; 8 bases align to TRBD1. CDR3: CASSLTGGTEAFF. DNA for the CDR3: TGTGCCAGCAGCTTAACAGGGGGCACTGAAGCTTTCTTT.